The rows below give T cell receptor beta chains drawn from one sample of a study of identical twins. One entry per CDR3 protein, called by TCRdb with MiXCR from the 5' RACE reads. Among 450,000 to 650,000 distinct CDR3 sequences listed, roughly 15% were seen once. The sample was also reused in another study, on yellow fever vaccine responses in identical twins.

The specimen sequenced was CD4+ T cells sorted from blood. These receptors were collected from a woman in her late teens or twenties in good health. CDR3s include the opening cysteine and the closing phenylalanine or tryptophan. D genes are given only for firm matches. Clone size, where shown, is once, few, many, or a class for clones that have expanded.

size | length | J | D | V | CDR3 | DNA
few | 14 | TRBJ2-3 | NA | TRBV7-9 | CASSLGLKTDTQYF | TGTGCCAGCAGCTTAGGGCTTAAAACAGATACGCAGTATTTT
few | 14 | TRBJ1-1 | NA | TRBV5-1 | CASSTLGRDTEAFF | TGCGCCAGCAGCACTTTAGGTCGCGACACTGAAGCTTTCTTT
NA | 17 | TRBJ1-1 | TRBD1 | TRBV5-1 | CASSLRQGANSNTEAFF | TGCGCCAGCAGCCTCCGACAGGGAGCAAATAGTAACACTGAAGCTTTCTTT
NA | 16 | TRBJ2-3 | NA | TRBV3-1 | CASSPAVGLRTDTQYF | TGTGCCAGCAGCCCCGCGGTGGGTTTAAGGACAGATACGCAGTATTTT
few | 15 | TRBJ2-5 | TRBD2 | TRBV4-2 | CASSQGAGGEETQYF | TGTGCCAGCAGCCAGGGAGCGGGGGGGGAGGAGACCCAGTACTTC
few | 19 | TRBJ2-4 | TRBD2 | TRBV2 | CASSEAIAGGFVAKNIQYF | TGTGCCAGCAGTGAAGCGATAGCGGGGGGGTTCGTGGCCAAAAACATTCAGTACTTC
few | 23 | TRBJ2-3 | TRBD2 | TRBV10-3 | CAISEMRIYSGTSGRRREDTQYF | TGTGCCATCAGTGAAATGCGGATATATTCTGGGACTAGCGGGAGGAGAAGGGAAGATACGCAGTATTTT
NA | 17 | TRBJ2-5 | NA | TRBV21-1 | CASSWAPASGAQETQYF | TGTGCCAGCAGCTGGGCCCCGGCTAGCGGAGCCCAAGAGACCCAGTACTTC
NA | 15 | TRBJ2-1 | TRBD2 | TRBV20-1 | CSARKAGGDNNEQFF | TGCAGTGCTAGAAAAGCGGGAGGGGACAACAATGAGCAGTTCTTC
many | 17 | TRBJ1-2 | TRBD1 | TRBV28 | CASSSPGQGMWNYGYTF | TGTGCCAGCAGTTCGCCGGGACAGGGAATGTGGAACTATGGCTACACCTTC
few | 15 | TRBJ2-2 | NA | TRBV15 | CATSRKFANTGELFF | TGTGCCACCAGTAGGAAGTTCGCGAACACCGGGGAGCTGTTTTTT
few | 14 | TRBJ2-5 | TRBD1 | TRBV29-1 | CSVGDRGLRETQYF | TGCAGCGTCGGGGACAGGGGGCTCCGGGAGACCCAGTACTTC
few | 14 | TRBJ2-7 | NA | TRBV11-2 | CASSRTKITYEQYF | TGTGCCAGCAGCCGGACAAAAATTACCTACGAGCAGTACTTC
many | 14 | TRBJ1-1 | NA | TRBV15 | CATSRDRANTEAFF | TGTGCCACCAGCAGAGATAGGGCCAACACTGAAGCTTTCTTT
NA | 15 | TRBJ1-6 | TRBD1 | TRBV20-1 | CSAARQGWNNSPLHF | TGCAGTGCCGCTCGACAGGGATGGAACAATTCACCCCTCCACTTT
NA | 12 | TRBJ2-7 | NA | TRBV7-2 | CASSLDFSEQYF | TGTGCCAGCAGCTTAGACTTTAGTGAGCAGTACTTC
NA | 14 | TRBJ2-5 | TRBD1 | TRBV7-2 | CASSPGQGMGTQYF | TGTGCCAGCAGCCCGGGACAGGGGATGGGGACCCAGTACTTC
NA | 16 | TRBJ2-5 | TRBD2 | TRBV5-6 | CASSLGLAGGRETQYF | TGTGCCAGCAGCTTGGGGCTAGCGGGGGGGCGTGAGACCCAGTACTTC
NA | 16 | TRBJ2-1 | NA | TRBV28 | CASRGRDWLIYNEQFF | TGTGCCAGCAGGGGAAGGGACTGGCTAATCTACAATGAGCAGTTCTTC
few | 15 | TRBJ1-4 | NA | TRBV7-9 | CASSLLGPSNEKLFF | TGTGCCAGCAGCTTACTCGGGCCCTCAAATGAAAAACTGTTTTTT
NA | 13 | TRBJ2-3 | NA | TRBV24-1 | CATSDLGGDTQYF | TGTGCCACCAGTGATTTAGGAGGGGATACGCAGTATTTT
NA | 16 | TRBJ2-7 | NA | TRBV12-3/TRBV12-4 | CASCRGAAQLSYEQYF | TGTGCCAGCTGTCGGGGGGCAGCCCAACTCTCCTACGAGCAGTACTTC
many | 15 | TRBJ1-4 | NA | TRBV12-3/TRBV12-4 | CASSFRGRLNEKLFF | TGTGCCAGCAGTTTTAGGGGACGGCTAAATGAAAAACTGTTTTTT
few | 20 | TRBJ2-1 | TRBD2 | TRBV4-1 | CASSQTPPLSGLADYNEQFF | TGCGCCAGCAGCCAAACACCACCGCTTTCGGGACTAGCGGACTACAATGAGCAGTTCTTC
NA | 15 | TRBJ2-3 | TRBD2 | TRBV20-1 | CSAYLPGTSHNGQYF | TGCAGTGCTTACTTACCCGGGACTAGCCATAACGGGCAGTATTTT
NA | 14 | TRBJ2-7 | TRBD2 | TRBV2 | CASSATSGDYEQYF | TGTGCCAGCAGTGCGACTAGCGGCGACTACGAGCAGTACTTC
NA | 13 | TRBJ2-3 | TRBD2 | TRBV7-2 | CASSYGLGATQYF | TGTGCCAGCAGCTACGGACTAGGAGCTACGCAGTATTTT
few | 13 | TRBJ2-2 | NA | TRBV29-1 | CSVVVRNTGELFF | TGCAGCGTTGTCGTCCGGAACACCGGGGAGCTGTTTTTT
many | 12 | TRBJ1-1 | NA | TRBV12-3/TRBV12-4 | CASSSVWTEAFF | TGTGCCAGCAGCTCTGTTTGGACTGAAGCTTTCTTT
NA | 14 | TRBJ1-1 | NA | TRBV5-1 | CASSFQGVDTEAFF | TGCGCCAGCAGCTTCCAGGGTGTTGACACTGAAGCTTTCTTT
NA | 14 | TRBJ2-7 | TRBD1 | TRBV5-1 | CASNPTQGPGEQYF | TGCGCCAGCAACCCAACACAGGGGCCGGGCGAGCAGTACTTC
few | 13 | TRBJ1-2 | NA | TRBV24-1 | CATSDLSGYGYTF | TGTGCCACCAGTGATTTATCGGGCTATGGCTACACCTTC
few | 14 | TRBJ1-1 | TRBD1 | TRBV11-2 | CASSMTGGGTEAFF | TGTGCCAGCAGCATGACAGGGGGCGGCACTGAAGCTTTCTTT
few | 13 | TRBJ1-2 | TRBD1 | TRBV20-1 | CSARDAQGEGYTF | TGCAGTGCTAGAGATGCACAGGGGGAGGGCTACACCTTC
few | 16 | TRBJ2-1 | NA | TRBV14 | CASSTTSAGSYNEQFF | TGTGCCAGCAGCACAACCAGTGCCGGCTCCTACAATGAGCAGTTCTTC
few | 14 | TRBJ2-5 | NA | TRBV10-1 | CASSESTGWETQYF | TGCGCCAGCAGTGAGTCAACAGGGTGGGAGACCCAGTACTTC
few | 11 | TRBJ2-7 | NA | TRBV20-1 | CSASFGAEQYF | TGCAGTGCTAGTTTTGGGGCCGAGCAGTACTTC
few | 16 | TRBJ2-5 | TRBD2 | TRBV3-1 | CASSLTLAGVAETQYF | TGTGCCAGCAGCCTGACCTTAGCGGGGGTAGCAGAGACCCAGTACTTC
few | 14 | TRBJ2-5 | TRBD2 | TRBV20-1 | CSATSGGPGETQYF | TGCAGTGCAACCAGCGGGGGGCCGGGAGAGACCCAGTACTTC
few | 16 | TRBJ2-1 | TRBD2 | TRBV24-1 | CATSGTSGSFGHEQFF | TGTGCCACCAGTGGGACTAGCGGGAGTTTTGGGCATGAGCAGTTCTTC
NA | 17 | TRBJ1-4 | NA | TRBV10-2 | CASSERYRQGFNEKLFF | TGCGCCAGCAGTGAGCGATATCGGCAGGGCTTTAATGAAAAACTGTTTTTT
NA | 14 | TRBJ1-5 | NA | TRBV7-9 | CASSPRDGLGPQHF | TGTGCCAGCAGCCCGCGGGACGGGTTGGGGCCCCAGCATTTT
NA | 15 | TRBJ2-7 | NA | TRBV4-1 | CASSQDRGTFYEQYF | TGCGCCAGCAGCCAAGATCGGGGGACATTCTACGAGCAGTACTTC
few | 16 | TRBJ2-3 | NA | TRBV5-3 | CARSLISGHLTDTQYF | TGTGCCAGAAGCTTGATATCTGGACACCTCACAGATACGCAGTATTTT
NA | 15 | TRBJ2-5 | NA | TRBV5-6 | CASSLGISARETQYF | TGTGCCAGCAGCTTGGGAATTTCCGCAAGGGAGACCCAGTACTTC
many | 13 | TRBJ2-2 | TRBD2 | TRBV29-1 | CSAGTINTGELFF | TGCAGCGCCGGGACTATAAACACCGGGGAGCTGTTTTTT
NA | 14 | TRBJ2-5 | NA | TRBV12-3/TRBV12-4 | CASSFRPAQETQYF | TGTGCCAGCAGTTTTCGTCCAGCGCAAGAGACCCAGTACTTC
many | 17 | TRBJ1-6 | NA | TRBV4-1 | CASSQGLGRSYNSPLHF | TGCGCCAGCAGCCAAGGGCTGGGAAGGTCCTATAATTCACCCCTCCACTTT
NA | 14 | TRBJ2-7 | NA | TRBV5-1 | CASSPRDGTYEQYF | TGCGCCAGCAGCCCGCGGGACGGAACCTACGAGCAGTACTTC
NA | 15 | TRBJ2-3 | NA | TRBV5-5 | CASSKAGTVENTQYF | TGTGCCAGCAGCAAGGCGGGGACTGTTGAAAATACGCAGTATTTT
few | 15 | TRBJ2-3 | TRBD2 | TRBV7-9 | CASSSPLARTDTQYF | TGTGCCAGCAGCTCCCCACTAGCGCGGACAGATACGCAGTATTTT
few | 12 | TRBJ2-1 | TRBD2 | TRBV5-1 | CASQAGGNEQFF | TGCGCCAGTCAAGCGGGGGGGAATGAGCAGTTCTTC
NA | 13 | TRBJ1-1 | TRBD1 | TRBV29-1 | CSVWGQLNTEAFF | TGCAGCGTCTGGGGACAGTTGAACACTGAAGCTTTCTTT
NA | 15 | TRBJ2-3 | NA | TRBV28 | CASGGGGTSTDTQYF | TGTGCCAGCGGAGGAGGGGGAACTAGCACAGATACGCAGTATTTT
NA | 14 | TRBJ1-2 | NA | TRBV10-3 | CAISDTGADYGYTF | TGTGCCATCAGTGACACTGGGGCCGACTATGGCTACACCTTC
NA | 16 | TRBJ1-2 | NA | TRBV28 | CASSFVSTAPNYGYTF | TGTGCCAGCAGTTTCGTCTCGACAGCCCCTAACTATGGCTACACCTTC
NA | 16 | TRBJ2-7 | TRBD2 | TRBV4-2 | CASSQDPTSGTYEQYF | TGTGCCAGCAGCCAAGATCCGACTAGCGGCACCTACGAGCAGTACTTC